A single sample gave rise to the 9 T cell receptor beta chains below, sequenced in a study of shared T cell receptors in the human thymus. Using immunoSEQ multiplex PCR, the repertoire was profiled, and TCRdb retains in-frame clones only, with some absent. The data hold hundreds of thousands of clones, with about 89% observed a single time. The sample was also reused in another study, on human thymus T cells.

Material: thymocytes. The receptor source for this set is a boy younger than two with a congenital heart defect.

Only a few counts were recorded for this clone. In DNA form, the CDR3 reads TGCGCCAGCAGAGGGACAGGGGATGAGGAAGCTTTCTTT. It encodes CASRGTGDEEAFF. This chain uses TRBV4-3 with TRBJ1-1, with 10 bases fitting TRBD1. This CDR3 spans 13 amino acids. With V trimmed by 6 bases and J by 8 bases, 6 bases remained unmatched. The germline V gene has CDR1 LGHNA and CDR2 YSLEER.

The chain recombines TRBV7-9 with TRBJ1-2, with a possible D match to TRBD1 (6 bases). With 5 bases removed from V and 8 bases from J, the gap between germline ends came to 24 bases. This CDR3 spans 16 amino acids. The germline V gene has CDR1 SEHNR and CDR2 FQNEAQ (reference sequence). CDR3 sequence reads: CASSVSRENRELGYTF. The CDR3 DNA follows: TGTGCCAGCAGCGTAAGCAGAGAGAACAGGGAGTTGGGCTACACCTTC.

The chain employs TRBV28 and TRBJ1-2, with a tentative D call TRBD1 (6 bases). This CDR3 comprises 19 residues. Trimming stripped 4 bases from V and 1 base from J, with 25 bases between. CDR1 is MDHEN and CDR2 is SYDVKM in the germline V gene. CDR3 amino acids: CASSWGRKGQPVFNYGYTF. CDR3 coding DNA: TGTGCCAGCAGTTGGGGCCGAAAAGGACAGCCAGTATTTAACTATGGCTACACCTTC.

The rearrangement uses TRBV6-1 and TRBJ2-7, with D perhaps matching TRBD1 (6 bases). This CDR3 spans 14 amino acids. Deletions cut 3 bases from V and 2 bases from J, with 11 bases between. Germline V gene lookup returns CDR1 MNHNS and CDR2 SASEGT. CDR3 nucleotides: TGTGCCAGCAGTGAGAGACAGGAGACCTACGAGCAGTACTTC. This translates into CASSERQETYEQYF.

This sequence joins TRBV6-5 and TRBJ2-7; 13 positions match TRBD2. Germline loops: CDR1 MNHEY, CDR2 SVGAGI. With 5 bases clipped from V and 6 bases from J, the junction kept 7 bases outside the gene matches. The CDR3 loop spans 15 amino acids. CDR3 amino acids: CASSPTSGGAREQYF. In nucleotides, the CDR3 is TGTGCCAGCAGTCCCACTAGCGGGGGGGCTCGCGAGCAGTACTTC.

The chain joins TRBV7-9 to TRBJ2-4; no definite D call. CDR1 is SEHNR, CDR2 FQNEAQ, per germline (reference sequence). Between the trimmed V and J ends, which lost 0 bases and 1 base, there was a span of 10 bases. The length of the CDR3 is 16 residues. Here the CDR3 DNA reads TGTGCCAGCAGCTTAGCGGCCGCCGGGGCCAAAAACATTCAGTACTTC. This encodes CASSLAAAGAKNIQYF.

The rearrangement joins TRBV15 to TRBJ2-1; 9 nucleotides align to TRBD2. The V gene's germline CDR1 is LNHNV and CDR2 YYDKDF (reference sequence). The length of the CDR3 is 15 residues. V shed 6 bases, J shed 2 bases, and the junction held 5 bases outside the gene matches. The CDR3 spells CATRSWTSAYNEQFF. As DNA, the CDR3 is TGTGCCACCAGGAGTTGGACTAGCGCCTACAATGAGCAGTTCTTC.

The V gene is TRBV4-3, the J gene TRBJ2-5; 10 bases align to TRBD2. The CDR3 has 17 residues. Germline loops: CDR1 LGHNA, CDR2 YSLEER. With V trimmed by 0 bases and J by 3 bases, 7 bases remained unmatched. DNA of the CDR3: TGCGCCAGCAGCCAAGAGATAGCGGGGGGCGGGGAAGAGACCCAGTACTTC. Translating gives CASSQEIAGGGEETQYF.

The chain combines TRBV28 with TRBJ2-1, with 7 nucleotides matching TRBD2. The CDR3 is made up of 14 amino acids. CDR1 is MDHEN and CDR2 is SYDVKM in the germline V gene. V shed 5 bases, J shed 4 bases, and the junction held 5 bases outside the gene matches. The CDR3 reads CASSTSVEYNEQFF. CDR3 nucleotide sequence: TGTGCCAGCAGTACTAGCGTAGAATACAATGAGCAGTTCTTC.